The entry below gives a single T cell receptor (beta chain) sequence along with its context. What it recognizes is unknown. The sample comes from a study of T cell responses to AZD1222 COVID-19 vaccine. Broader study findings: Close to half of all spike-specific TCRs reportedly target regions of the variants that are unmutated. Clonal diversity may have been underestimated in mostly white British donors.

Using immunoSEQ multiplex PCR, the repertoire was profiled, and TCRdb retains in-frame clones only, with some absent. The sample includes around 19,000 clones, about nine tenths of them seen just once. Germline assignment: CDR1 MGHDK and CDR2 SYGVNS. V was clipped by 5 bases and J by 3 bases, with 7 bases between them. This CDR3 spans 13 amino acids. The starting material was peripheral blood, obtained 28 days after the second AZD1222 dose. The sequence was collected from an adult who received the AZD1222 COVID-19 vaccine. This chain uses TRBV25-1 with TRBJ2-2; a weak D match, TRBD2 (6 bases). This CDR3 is CASSSGYTGELFF. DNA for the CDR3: TGTGCCAGCAGTAGCGGGTACACCGGGGAGCTGTTTTTT.